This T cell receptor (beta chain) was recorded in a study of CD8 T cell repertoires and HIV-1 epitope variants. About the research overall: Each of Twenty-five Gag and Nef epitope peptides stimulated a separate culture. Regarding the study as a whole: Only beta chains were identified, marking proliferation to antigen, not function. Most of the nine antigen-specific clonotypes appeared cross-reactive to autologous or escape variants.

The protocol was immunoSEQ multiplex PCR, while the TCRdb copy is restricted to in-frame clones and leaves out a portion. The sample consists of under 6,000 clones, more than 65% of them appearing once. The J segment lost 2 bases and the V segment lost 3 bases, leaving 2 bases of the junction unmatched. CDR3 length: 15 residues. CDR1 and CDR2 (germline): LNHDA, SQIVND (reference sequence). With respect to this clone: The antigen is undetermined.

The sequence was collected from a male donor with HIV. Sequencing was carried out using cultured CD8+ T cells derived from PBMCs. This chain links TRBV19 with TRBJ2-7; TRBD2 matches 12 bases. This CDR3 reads CASSMTSGGAYEQYF. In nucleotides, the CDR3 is TGTGCCAGTAGTATGACTAGCGGGGGTGCCTACGAGCAGTACTTC.